This T cell receptor beta chain came from a study of blood T cell repertoires in COVID-19. Original methodology: Estimation of nucleated cell counts relied on the amplification of reference gene primers. Sequencing used immunoSEQ multiplex PCR; TCRdb keeps in-frame clones, though not all of them. V, J and clone size are those of that table, while D and trimming were read from the DNA. This repertoire shows around 200,000 clones, more than 80% found once; its top ten account for 0.95% to 1.5%. Trimming took off 10 bases at V and 6 bases at J, with 21 bases between the two ends. CDR3 length equals 14 residues. Germline CDR1 reads MNHEY; CDR2 reads SVGAGI.

The chain recombines TRBV6-5 with TRBJ1-2; D may be TRBD1 (5 bases). Sequenced input: peripheral blood. The receptor was derived from a young woman with COVID-19, enrolled during active disease. CDR3 protein: CAITPIGGGNGYTF. As DNA, the CDR3 is TGTGCCATCACTCCGATCGGGGGAGGTAATGGCTACACCTTC.